The clone carrying this TCR beta chain appeared a single time. Time point noted: pretreatment peripheral blood. Patients had locally advanced or metastatic urothelial carcinoma. The data are from a study of PD-L1 blockade in urothelial cancer. The overall study: Starting around 2014, patients were given atezolizumab (1,200 mg intravenously every 3 weeks). Patients had received 0 to 3 prior chemotherapy regimens.

The investigators introduced synthetic TCR analog templates into each PCR as spikes. The method was immunoSEQ multiplex PCR; TCRdb's version includes in-frame clones alone and lacks a portion of them. This sample has about 87,000 clones, with 89% found just once. Germline-derived CDR1 and CDR2 are SGHDT and YYEEEE. The CDR3 length is 15 residues. With V trimmed by 5 bases and J by 8 bases, 15 bases remained unmatched. The receptor comes from a woman aged 80 or over with urothelial cancer. The chain carries TRBV5-6 and TRBJ1-2; 7 positions agree with TRBD1. The starting material was PBMCs, obtained around atezolizumab (anti-PD-L1) treatment. The CDR3 protein is CASSDREMFSGGYTF. CDR3 bases: TGTGCCAGCAGTGACAGGGAGATGTTCTCGGGGGGCTACACCTTC.